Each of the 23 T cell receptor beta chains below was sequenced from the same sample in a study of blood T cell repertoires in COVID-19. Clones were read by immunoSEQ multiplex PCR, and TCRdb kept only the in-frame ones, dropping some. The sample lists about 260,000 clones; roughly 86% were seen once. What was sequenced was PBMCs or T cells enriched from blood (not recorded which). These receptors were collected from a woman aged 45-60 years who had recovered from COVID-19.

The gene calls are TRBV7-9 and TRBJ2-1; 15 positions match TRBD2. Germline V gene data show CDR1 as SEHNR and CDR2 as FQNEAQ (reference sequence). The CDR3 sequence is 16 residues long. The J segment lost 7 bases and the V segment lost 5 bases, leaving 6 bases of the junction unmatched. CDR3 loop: CASSRGLAGGQNEQFF. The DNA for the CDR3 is TGTGCCAGCAGCCGAGGACTAGCGGGGGGGCAGAATGAGCAGTTCTTC.

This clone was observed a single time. This CDR3 reads CASSPQGGSDEQFF. Written as DNA, the CDR3 is TGTGCCAGCAGCCCGCAGGGGGGATCGGATGAGCAGTTCTTC. This sequence joins TRBV3-1 (or the pseudogene TRBV3-2) and TRBJ2-1, with D perhaps TRBD1 (7 bases). Trimming took 4 bases from V and 8 from J, leaving 15 bases between them. There are 14 residues in the CDR3. Germline V CDR1 and CDR2: LGHDT, YNNKEL (reference sequence).

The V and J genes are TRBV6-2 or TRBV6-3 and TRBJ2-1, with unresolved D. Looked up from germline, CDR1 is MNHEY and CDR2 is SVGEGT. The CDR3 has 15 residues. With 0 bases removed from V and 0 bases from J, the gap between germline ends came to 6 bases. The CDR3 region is CASSYSSDSYNEQFF. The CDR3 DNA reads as TGTGCCAGCAGTTACTCGAGCGACTCCTACAATGAGCAGTTCTTC.

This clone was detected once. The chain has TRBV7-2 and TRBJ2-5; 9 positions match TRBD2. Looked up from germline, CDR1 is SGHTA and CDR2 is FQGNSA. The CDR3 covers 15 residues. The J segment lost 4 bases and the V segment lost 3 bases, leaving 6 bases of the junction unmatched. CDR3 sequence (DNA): TGTGCCAGCAGCTTTACAATAGCGGGAGTAGAGACCCAGTACTTC. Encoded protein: CASSFTIAGVETQYF.

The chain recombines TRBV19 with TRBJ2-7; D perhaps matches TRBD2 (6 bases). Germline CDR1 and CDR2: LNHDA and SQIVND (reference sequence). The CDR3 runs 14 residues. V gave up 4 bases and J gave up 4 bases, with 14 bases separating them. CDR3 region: CASSTGSQPYEQYF. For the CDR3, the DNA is TGTGCCAGTAGTACCGGGAGTCAGCCTTACGAGCAGTACTTC.

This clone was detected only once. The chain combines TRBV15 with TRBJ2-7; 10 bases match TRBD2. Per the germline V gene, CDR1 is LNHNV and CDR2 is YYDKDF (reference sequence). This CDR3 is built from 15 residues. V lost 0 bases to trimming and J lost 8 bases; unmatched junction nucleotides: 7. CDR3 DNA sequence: TGTGCCACCAGCAGAGAACTAGCGGGATACGTGCAGCAGTACTTC. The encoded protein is CATSRELAGYVQQYF.

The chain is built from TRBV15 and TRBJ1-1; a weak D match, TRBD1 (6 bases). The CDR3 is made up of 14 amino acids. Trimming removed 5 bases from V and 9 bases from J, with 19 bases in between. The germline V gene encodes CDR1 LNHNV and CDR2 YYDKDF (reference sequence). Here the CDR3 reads CATSPGHLTGKAFF. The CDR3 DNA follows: TGTGCCACCAGCCCGGGACACCTAACGGGGAAAGCTTTCTTT.

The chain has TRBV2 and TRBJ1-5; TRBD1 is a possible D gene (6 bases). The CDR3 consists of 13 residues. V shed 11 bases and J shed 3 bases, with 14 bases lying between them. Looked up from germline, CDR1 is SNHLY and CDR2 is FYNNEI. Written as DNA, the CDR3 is TGTGCCGTCACAGGGATGGACAATCAGCCCCAGCATTTT. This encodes CAVTGMDNQPQHF.

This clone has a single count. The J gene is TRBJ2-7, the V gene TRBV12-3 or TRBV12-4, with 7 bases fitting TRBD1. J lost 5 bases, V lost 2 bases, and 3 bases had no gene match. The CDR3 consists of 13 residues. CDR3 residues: CASSLKGANEQYF. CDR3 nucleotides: TGTGCCAGCAGTTTAAAGGGGGCCAACGAGCAGTACTTC.

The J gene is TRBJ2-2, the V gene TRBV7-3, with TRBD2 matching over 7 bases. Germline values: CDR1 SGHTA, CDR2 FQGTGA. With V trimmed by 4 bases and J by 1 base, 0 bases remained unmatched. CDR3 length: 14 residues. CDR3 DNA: TGTGCCAGCAGCTCTAGCGGGAACACCGGGGAGCTGTTTTTT. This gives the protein CASSSSGNTGELFF.

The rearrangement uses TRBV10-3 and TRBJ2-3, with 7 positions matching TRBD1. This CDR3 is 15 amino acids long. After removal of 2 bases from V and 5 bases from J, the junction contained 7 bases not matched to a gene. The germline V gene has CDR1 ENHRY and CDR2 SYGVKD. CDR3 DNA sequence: TGTGCCATCAGTGAGGACAGGACAGGCCAAGATACGCAGTATTTT. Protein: CAISEDRTGQDTQYF.

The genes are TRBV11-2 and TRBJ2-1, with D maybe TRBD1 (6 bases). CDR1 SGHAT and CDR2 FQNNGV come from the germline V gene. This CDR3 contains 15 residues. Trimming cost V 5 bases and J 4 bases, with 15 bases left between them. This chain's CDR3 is CASSPNRQGYNEQFF. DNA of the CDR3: TGTGCCAGCAGCCCAAACCGGCAGGGGTACAATGAGCAGTTCTTC.

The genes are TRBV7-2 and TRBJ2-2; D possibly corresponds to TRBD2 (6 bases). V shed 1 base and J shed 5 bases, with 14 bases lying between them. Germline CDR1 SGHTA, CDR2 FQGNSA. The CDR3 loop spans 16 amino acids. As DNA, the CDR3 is TGTGCCAGCAGCTTAGGGGTCGCGGGAAGAACCGGGGAGCTGTTTTTT. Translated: CASSLGVAGRTGELFF.

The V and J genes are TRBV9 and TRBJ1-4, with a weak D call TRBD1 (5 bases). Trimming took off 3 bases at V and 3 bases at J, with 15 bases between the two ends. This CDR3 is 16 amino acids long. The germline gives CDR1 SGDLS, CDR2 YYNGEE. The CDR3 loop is CASSGGVATANEKLFF. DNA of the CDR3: TGTGCCAGCAGCGGGGGGGTCGCGACAGCTAATGAAAAACTGTTTTTT. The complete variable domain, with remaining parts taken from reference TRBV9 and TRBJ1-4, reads DSGVTQTPKHLITATGQRVTLRCSPRSGDLSVYWYQQSLDQGLQFLIQYYNGEERAKGNILERFSAQQFPDLHSELNLSSLELGDSALYFCASSGGVATANEKLFFGSGTQLSVL.

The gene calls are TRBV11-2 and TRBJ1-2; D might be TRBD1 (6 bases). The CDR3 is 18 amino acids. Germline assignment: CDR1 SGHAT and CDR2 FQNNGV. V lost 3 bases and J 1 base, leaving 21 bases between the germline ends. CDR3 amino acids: CASSLEGGRGAGNYGYTF. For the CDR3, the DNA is TGTGCCAGCAGCTTGGAGGGTGGCCGGGGGGCGGGTAACTATGGCTACACCTTC.

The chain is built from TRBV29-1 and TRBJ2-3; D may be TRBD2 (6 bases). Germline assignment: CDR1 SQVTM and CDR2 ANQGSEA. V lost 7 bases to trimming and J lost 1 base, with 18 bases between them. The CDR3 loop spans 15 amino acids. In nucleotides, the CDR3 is TGCAGCGCCAAAAGGGACTTGGAACGCACAGATACGCAGTATTTT. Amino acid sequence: CSAKRDLERTDTQYF.

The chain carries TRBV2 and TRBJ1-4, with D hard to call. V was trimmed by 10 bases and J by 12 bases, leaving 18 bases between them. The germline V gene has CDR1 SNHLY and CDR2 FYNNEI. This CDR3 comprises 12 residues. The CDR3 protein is CATRDLGSELFF. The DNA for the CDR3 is TGTGCCACCCGAGACCTCGGGAGTGAACTGTTTTTT.

CDR3 residues: CASTPRLTDTQYF. The CDR3 nucleotides are TGTGCCAGCACCCCTCGTCTCACAGATACGCAGTATTTT. The rearrangement uses TRBV7-9 and TRBJ2-3; D gene ambiguous. The CDR3 runs 13 residues. V lost 7 bases to trimming and J lost 2 bases, with 10 bases between them. Germline CDR1 reads SEHNR; CDR2 reads FQNEAQ (reference sequence).

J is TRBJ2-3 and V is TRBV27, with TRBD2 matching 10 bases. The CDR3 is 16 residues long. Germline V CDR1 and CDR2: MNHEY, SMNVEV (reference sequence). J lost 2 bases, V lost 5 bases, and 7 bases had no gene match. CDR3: CASSRGTSAFTDTQYF. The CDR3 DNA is TGTGCCAGCAGTCGAGGGACTAGCGCTTTCACAGATACGCAGTATTTT.

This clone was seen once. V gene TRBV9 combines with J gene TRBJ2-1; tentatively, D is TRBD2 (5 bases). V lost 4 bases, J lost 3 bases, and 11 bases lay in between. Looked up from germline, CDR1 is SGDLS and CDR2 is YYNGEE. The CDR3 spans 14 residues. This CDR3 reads CASSPRGSYNEQFF. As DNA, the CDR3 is TGTGCCAGCAGCCCTCGGGGTAGCTACAATGAGCAGTTCTTC.

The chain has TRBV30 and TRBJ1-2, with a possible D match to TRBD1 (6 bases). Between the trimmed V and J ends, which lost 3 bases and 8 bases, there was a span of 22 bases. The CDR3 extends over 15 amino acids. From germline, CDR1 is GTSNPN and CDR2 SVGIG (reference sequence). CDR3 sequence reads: CAWSGSHRARLGYTF. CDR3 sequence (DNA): TGTGCCTGGAGCGGCTCCCACAGGGCGCGGTTAGGCTACACCTTC.

CDR3 in amino acids: CSVRTGINSPLHF. CDR3 DNA sequence: TGCAGCGTAAGGACAGGGATTAATTCACCCCTCCACTTT. V usage is TRBV29-1 and J usage is TRBJ1-6; 8 bases are a match to TRBD1. The V gene's germline CDR1 is SQVTM and CDR2 ANQGSEA. V trimming: 6 bases; J trimming: 6 bases; junction bases outside the gene matches: 4. This CDR3 region has 13 residues.

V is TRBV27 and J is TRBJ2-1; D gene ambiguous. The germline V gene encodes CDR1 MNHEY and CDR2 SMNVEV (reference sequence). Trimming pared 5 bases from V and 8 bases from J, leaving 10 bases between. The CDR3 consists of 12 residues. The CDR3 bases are TGTGCCAGCAGTCGCATTGGAGATGAGCAGTTCTTC. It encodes CASSRIGDEQFF.